Below, 18 T cell receptor beta chains from the same sample are listed, as sequenced in a study of cytomegalovirus exposure and HLA in healthy donors. With 60 Vbeta and 13 Jbeta primers, the PCR was carried out. Libraries were prepared by immunoSEQ multiplex PCR; TCRdb keeps only in-frame clonotypes and omits some of them. Among 65,000 to 85,000 clones listed, approximately 80% were seen once. Source material: PBMCs. The receptors shown here come from a woman aged 40 to 49 in good health and CMV-seropositive.

The chain uses TRBV30 and TRBJ2-7; 8 bases line up with TRBD2. The germline CDR1 and CDR2 sequences are GTSNPN and SVGIG (reference sequence). The CDR3 sequence is 13 residues long. Unmatched junction bases numbered 10, after V lost 8 bases and J lost 4 bases. The CDR3 bases are TGTGCCACATACCGGACTAGCAATTACGAGCAGTACTTC. Encoded protein: CATYRTSNYEQYF.

The chain employs TRBV7-2 and TRBJ2-1; 7 bases are shared with TRBD2. The CDR3 runs 17 residues. The germline V gene has CDR1 SGHTA and CDR2 FQGNSA. The trim removed 5 bases at V and 8 bases at J, leaving 18 bases unmatched. Written as DNA, the CDR3 is TGTGCCAGCAGCCCGGGGTTTCAGCGGGGACGAGGGGATGAGCAGTTCTTC. This codes for CASSPGFQRGRGDEQFF. Looking up the rest from reference TRBV7-2 and TRBJ2-1 gives the full variable domain: GAGVSQSPSNKVTEKGKDVELRCDPISGHTALYWYRQSLGQGLEFLIYFQGNSAPDKSGLPSDRFSAERTGGSVSTLTIQRTQQEDSAVYLCASSPGFQRGRGDEQFFGPGTRLTVL.

This chain joins TRBV10-2 and TRBJ2-3, with D tentatively TRBD2 (5 bases). The CDR3 extends over 13 amino acids. Germline V gives CDR1 WSHSY, CDR2 SAAADI. V was shortened by 0 bases and J by 11 bases, with 12 bases between the two germline ends. Written as DNA, the CDR3 is TGCGCCAGCAGTGAGTCGCCGGCCGGAGGGCAGTATTTT. Protein: CASSESPAGGQYF.

The sample holds a few counts of this clone. Within the sample, other DNA sequences also encode this same CDR3. The rearrangement uses TRBV6-5 and TRBJ2-3; D not certain. This CDR3 is 15 amino acids long. Between the trimmed V and J ends, which lost 0 bases and 2 bases, there was a span of 9 bases. Germline V gene lookup returns CDR1 MNHEY and CDR2 SVGAGI. CDR3 amino acids: CASSYSGENTDTQYF. CDR3 coding DNA: TGTGCCAGCAGTTACTCGGGCGAGAACACAGATACGCAGTATTTT.

The chain couples TRBV30 to TRBJ1-2, with 7 positions matching TRBD1. There are 13 residues in the CDR3. Germline V gene data show CDR1 as GTSNPN and CDR2 as SVGIG (reference sequence). V shed 4 bases and J 4 bases; nucleotides not matched to a gene: 6. The CDR3 DNA reads TGTGCCTGGAAGGAGGACAGGAGCTATGGCTACACCTTC. It encodes CAWKEDRSYGYTF.

The CDR3 DNA sequence: TGTGCCAGCAGCTCACCGGGACAGGGTAATGGCTACACCTTC. Amino acid sequence: CASSSPGQGNGYTF. The V call is TRBV9, the J call TRBJ1-2, with TRBD1 matching over 9 bases. This CDR3 has 14 residues. Germline CDR1 and CDR2: SGDLS and YYNGEE. The trim removed 4 bases at V and 6 bases at J, leaving 7 bases unmatched.

This rearrangement joins TRBV5-5 to TRBJ2-1; the match to TRBD1 covers 7 bases. The CDR3 covers 13 residues. The trim removed 7 bases at V and 5 bases at J, leaving 6 bases unmatched. CDR1 and CDR2 from the germline V gene are SGHKS and YYEKEE (reference sequence). The CDR3 region has the DNA TGTGCCAGCCACATGGACAGGAACAATGAGCAGTTCTTC. Translated: CASHMDRNNEQFF.

This clone was counted a single time. The V gene is TRBV6-1, the J gene TRBJ2-7; TRBD1 aligns across 8 bases. Germline values: CDR1 MNHNS, CDR2 SASEGT. The ends lost 7 bases at V and 1 base at J; junction bases unmatched: 3. This CDR3 comprises 13 residues. CDR3 amino acids: CASNRGSSYEQYF. The CDR3 DNA reads as TGTGCCAGCAACAGGGGGAGTTCCTACGAGCAGTACTTC.

The chain couples TRBV5-1 to TRBJ1-2; no clear D. V was cut by 1 base and J by 3 bases, with 4 bases left in between. CDR1 and CDR2 (germline): SGHRS, YFSETQ. There are 12 residues in the CDR3. The chain's CDR3 is CASSLPDYGYTF. The CDR3 nucleotides read TGCGCCAGCAGCTTGCCCGACTATGGCTACACCTTC.

The chain is built from TRBV27 and TRBJ2-1, with D maybe TRBD2 (5 bases). The CDR3 runs to 15 residues. The germline V and J ends were trimmed by 7 bases and 0 bases, with 13 bases remaining between them. CDR1 and CDR2 from the germline V gene are MNHEY and SMNVEV (reference sequence). CDR3 amino acids: CASTPQADSYNEQFF. The DNA of the CDR3 is TGTGCCAGCACCCCACAAGCGGACTCCTACAATGAGCAGTTCTTC.

This clone has only a few counts. No DNA is shown, since the ends of the CDR3 on it are uncertain; the CDR3 is the one TCRdb lists. The V and J genes are TRBV5-1 and TRBJ1-1; the table calls TRBD1, which could not be checked here. Germline CDR1 and CDR2: SGHRS and YFSETQ. 23 amino acids form the CDR3, both terminal residues included. CDR3: CASSPGTGHLKLSLDNRSSEAFF.

The chain combines TRBV19 with TRBJ2-7; 10 bases line up with TRBD1. Germline V CDR1 and CDR2: LNHDA, SQIVND (reference sequence). The ends lost 2 bases at V and 6 bases at J; junction bases unmatched: 4. The CDR3 consists of 14 residues. The CDR3 DNA sequence: TGTGCCAGTAGTATAAGAGGGACAGGGGCCGAGCAGTACTTC. Translation: CASSIRGTGAEQYF. Filled out from reference TRBV19 and TRBJ2-7, the complete variable domain reads DGGITQSPKYLFRKEGQNVTLSCEQNLNHDAMYWYRQDPGQGLRLIYYSQIVNDFQKGDIAEGYSVSREKKESFPLTVTSAQKNPTAFYLCASSIRGTGAEQYFGPGTRLTVT.

The chain uses TRBV7-8 and TRBJ1-5; no definite D call. Trimming shortened V by 2 bases and J by 4 bases, and 6 bases separated the two germline ends. The germline CDR1 and CDR2 sequences are SGHVS and FQNEAQ. This CDR3 is built from 13 residues. CDR3 sequence reads: CASSLYPNQPQHF. The CDR3 bases are TGTGCCAGCAGCTTATATCCGAATCAGCCCCAGCATTTT.

The J gene is TRBJ1-2, the V gene TRBV19, with D unresolved. This CDR3 has 14 residues. V dropped 1 base and J dropped 1 base, with 7 bases sitting between them. In germline, CDR1 is LNHDA, CDR2 SQIVND (reference sequence). The CDR3 DNA is TGTGCCAGTAGTATAGGTGGCAGTAACTATGGCTACACCTTC. Amino acids: CASSIGGSNYGYTF.

The chain carries TRBV30 and TRBJ2-6; no clear D. CDR1 and CDR2 (germline): GTSNPN, SVGIG (reference sequence). CDR3 size: 16 residues. V was pared by 1 base and J by 2 bases, with 12 bases between. In nucleotides, the CDR3 is TGTGCCTGGAGTGCCCCCCAGGTCACTGGGGCCAACGTCCTGACTTTC. Encoded protein: CAWSAPQVTGANVLTF. The whole variable domain, filled in from reference TRBV30 and TRBJ2-6, reads SQTIHQWPATLVQPVGSPLSLECTVEGTSNPNLYWYRQAAGRGLQLLFYSVGIGQISSEVPQNLSASRPQDRQFILSSKKLLLSDSGFYLCAWSAPQVTGANVLTFGAGSRLTVL.

This rearrangement joins TRBV19 to TRBJ1-4; 7 nucleotides agree with TRBD1. Germline trimming cut 3 bases from V and 5 bases from J; bases unmatched to any gene: 6. CDR1 and CDR2 (germline): LNHDA, SQIVND (reference sequence). The length of the CDR3 is 15 residues. CDR3 sequence (DNA): TGTGCCAGTAGTATCGAGGACAGGTCGAATGAAAAACTGTTTTTT. It specifies CASSIEDRSNEKLFF.

CDR3 amino acids: CASRPTWSGGTEAFF. CDR3 coding DNA: TGTGCCAGCAGACCCACTTGGTCCGGGGGCACTGAAGCTTTCTTT. J is TRBJ1-1 and V is TRBV5-7; TRBD1 might be the D (5 bases). TRBV5-7 is filed as an ORF, its function uncertain. This CDR3 region has 15 residues. V lost 5 bases and J 4 bases, leaving 18 bases between the germline ends.

The chain uses TRBV6-4 and TRBJ1-1; 8 nucleotides line up with TRBD1. The CDR3 has 14 amino acids. Germline V lookup: CDR1 MRHNA, CDR2 SNTAGT. The junction had 4 bases not matched to a gene; V was cut back by 0 bases and J by 7 bases. CDR3: CASSDSPGGIEAFF. Here the CDR3 DNA reads TGTGCCAGCAGTGACTCGCCAGGGGGCATTGAAGCTTTCTTT.